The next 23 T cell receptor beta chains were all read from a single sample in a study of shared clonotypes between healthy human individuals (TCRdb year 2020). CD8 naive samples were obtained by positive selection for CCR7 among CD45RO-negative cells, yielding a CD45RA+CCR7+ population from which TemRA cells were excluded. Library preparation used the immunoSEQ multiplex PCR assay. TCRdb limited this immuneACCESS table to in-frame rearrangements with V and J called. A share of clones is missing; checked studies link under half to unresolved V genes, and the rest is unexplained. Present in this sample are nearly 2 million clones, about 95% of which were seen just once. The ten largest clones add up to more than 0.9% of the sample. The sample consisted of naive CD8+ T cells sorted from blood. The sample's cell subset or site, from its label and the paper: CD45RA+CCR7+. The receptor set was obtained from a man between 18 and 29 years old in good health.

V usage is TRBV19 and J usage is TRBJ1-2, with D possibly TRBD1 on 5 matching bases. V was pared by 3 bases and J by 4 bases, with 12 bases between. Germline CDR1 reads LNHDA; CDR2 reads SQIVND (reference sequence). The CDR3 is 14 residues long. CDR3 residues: CASSMFSDSYGYTF. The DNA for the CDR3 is TGTGCCAGTAGTATGTTTAGCGACAGCTATGGCTACACCTTC.

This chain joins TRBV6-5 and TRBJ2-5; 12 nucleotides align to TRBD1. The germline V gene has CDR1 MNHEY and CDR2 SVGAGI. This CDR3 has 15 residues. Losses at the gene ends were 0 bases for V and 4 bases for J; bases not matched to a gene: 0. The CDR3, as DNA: TGTGCCAGCAGTTACTCGGGACAGGGGGCAGAGACCCAGTACTTC. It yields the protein CASSYSGQGAETQYF.

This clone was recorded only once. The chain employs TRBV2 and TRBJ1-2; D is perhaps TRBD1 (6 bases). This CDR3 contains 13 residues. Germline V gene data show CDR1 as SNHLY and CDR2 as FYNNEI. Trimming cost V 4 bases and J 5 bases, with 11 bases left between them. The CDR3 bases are TGTGCCAGCAGTGTGACAGGAGAATATGGCTACACCTTC. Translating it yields CASSVTGEYGYTF.

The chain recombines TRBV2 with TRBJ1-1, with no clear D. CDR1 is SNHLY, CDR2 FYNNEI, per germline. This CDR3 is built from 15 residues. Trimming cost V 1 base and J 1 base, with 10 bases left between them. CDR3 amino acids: CASSEDRRWNTEAFF. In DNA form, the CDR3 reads TGTGCCAGCAGTGAAGATAGACGCTGGAACACTGAAGCTTTCTTT.

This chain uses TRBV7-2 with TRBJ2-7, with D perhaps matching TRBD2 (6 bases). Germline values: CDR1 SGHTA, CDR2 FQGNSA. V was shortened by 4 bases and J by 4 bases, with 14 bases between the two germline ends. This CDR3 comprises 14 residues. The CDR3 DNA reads TGTGCCAGCAGCTCTGGCGGGACGAGATACGAGCAGTACTTC. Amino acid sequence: CASSSGGTRYEQYF.

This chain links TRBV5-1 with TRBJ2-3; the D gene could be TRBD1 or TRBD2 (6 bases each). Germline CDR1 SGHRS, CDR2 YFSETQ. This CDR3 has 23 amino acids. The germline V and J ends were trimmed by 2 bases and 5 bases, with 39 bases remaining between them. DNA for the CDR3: TGCGCCAGCAGCTTTCCCCTGAGTTCCAGCGGAGAGGGGGGCTTGTCATTCATAGATACGCAGTATTTT. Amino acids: CASSFPLSSSGEGGLSFIDTQYF.

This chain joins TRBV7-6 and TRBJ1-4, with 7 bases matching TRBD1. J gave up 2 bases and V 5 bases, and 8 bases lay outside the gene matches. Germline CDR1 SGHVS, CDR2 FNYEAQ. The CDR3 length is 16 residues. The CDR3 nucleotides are TGTGCCAGCAGCCGGGGCCCAGGGGGGACTAATGAAAAACTGTTTTTT. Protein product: CASSRGPGGTNEKLFF.

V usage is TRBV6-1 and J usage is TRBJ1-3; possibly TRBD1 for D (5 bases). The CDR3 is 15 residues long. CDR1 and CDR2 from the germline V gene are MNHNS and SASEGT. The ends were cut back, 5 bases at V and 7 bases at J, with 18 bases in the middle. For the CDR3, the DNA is TGTGCCAGCAGTCTCGACAGTTTAATAGGGAACACCATATATTTT. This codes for CASSLDSLIGNTIYF.

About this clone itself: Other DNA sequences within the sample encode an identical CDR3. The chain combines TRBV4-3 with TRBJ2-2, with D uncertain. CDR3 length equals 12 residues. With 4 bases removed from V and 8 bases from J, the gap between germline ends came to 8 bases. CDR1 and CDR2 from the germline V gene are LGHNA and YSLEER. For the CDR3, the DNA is TGCGCCAGCAGCCCTATGGGGGGGGAGCTGTTTTTT. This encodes CASSPMGGELFF.

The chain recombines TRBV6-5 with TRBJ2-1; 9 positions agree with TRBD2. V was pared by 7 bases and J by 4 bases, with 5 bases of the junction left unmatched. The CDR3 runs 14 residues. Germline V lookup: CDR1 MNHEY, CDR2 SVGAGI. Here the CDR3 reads CASKFGLAYNEQFF. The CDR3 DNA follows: TGTGCCAGCAAGTTTGGACTAGCGTACAATGAGCAGTTCTTC.

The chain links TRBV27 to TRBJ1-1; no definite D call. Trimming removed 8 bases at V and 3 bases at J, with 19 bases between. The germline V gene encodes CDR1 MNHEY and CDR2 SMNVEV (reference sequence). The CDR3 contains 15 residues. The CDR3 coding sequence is TGTGCCAGCGGATTGACCACAAATGGCGACACTGAAGCTTTCTTT. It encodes CASGLTTNGDTEAFF.

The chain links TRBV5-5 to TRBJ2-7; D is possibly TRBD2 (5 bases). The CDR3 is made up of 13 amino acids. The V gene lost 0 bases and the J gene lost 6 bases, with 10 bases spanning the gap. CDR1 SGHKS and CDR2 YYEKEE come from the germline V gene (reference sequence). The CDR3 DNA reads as TGTGCCAGCAGCTTGGTACTAGTTTCCGAGCAGTACTTC. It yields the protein CASSLVLVSEQYF.

DNA of the CDR3: TGTGCCAGCAGCCTGAGACAGGGGGAGCCTGGGGACACTGAAGCTTTCTTT. This codes for CASSLRQGEPGDTEAFF. V gene TRBV7-6 combines with J gene TRBJ1-1; 9 nucleotides line up with TRBD1. The CDR3 consists of 17 residues. Unmatched junction bases numbered 13, after V lost 5 bases and J lost 3 bases. Per the germline V gene, CDR1 is SGHVS and CDR2 is FNYEAQ.

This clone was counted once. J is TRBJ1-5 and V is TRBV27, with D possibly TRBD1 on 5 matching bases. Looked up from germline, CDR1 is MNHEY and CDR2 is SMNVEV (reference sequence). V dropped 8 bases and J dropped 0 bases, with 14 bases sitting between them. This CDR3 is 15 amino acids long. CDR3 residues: CASRMDIISNQPQHF. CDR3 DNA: TGTGCCAGCCGTATGGACATAATTAGCAATCAGCCCCAGCATTTT.

CDR3 sequence reads: CASSQDSQGNIEQYF. In DNA, the CDR3 is TGCGCCAGCAGCCAAGATTCCCAAGGAAATATCGAGCAGTACTTC. V usage is TRBV4-1 and J usage is TRBJ2-7; D is uncertain. Per the germline V gene, CDR1 is MGHRA and CDR2 is YSYEKL. CDR3 length equals 15 residues. Trimming stripped 0 bases from V and 6 bases from J, with 15 bases between.

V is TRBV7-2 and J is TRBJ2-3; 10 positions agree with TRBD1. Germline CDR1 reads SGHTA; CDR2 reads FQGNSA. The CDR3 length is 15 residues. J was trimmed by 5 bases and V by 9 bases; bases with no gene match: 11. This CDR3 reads CASSVGTGAGDTQYF. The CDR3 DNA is TGTGCCAGTAGCGTCGGGACAGGGGCGGGAGATACGCAGTATTTT.

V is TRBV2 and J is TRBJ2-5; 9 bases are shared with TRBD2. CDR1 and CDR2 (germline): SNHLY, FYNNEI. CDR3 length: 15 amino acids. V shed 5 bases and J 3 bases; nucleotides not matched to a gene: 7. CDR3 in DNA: TGTGCCAGCAGTCCCGGGCTAGCGGGGAAAGAGACCCAGTACTTC. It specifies CASSPGLAGKETQYF.

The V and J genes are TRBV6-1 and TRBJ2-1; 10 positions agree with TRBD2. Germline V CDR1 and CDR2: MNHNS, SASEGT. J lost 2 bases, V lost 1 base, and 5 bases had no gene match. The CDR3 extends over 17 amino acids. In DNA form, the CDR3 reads TGTGCCAGCAGTGAAGGGACTAGCGGCGTCCCCTACAATGAGCAGTTCTTC. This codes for CASSEGTSGVPYNEQFF.

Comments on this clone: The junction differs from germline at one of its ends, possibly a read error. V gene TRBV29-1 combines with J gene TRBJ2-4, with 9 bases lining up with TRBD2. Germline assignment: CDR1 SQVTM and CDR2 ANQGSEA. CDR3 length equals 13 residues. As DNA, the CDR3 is TGCAGCGTCCTGGGACTAGCCCAAAACATTCAGTACTTC. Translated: CSVLGLAQNIQYF.

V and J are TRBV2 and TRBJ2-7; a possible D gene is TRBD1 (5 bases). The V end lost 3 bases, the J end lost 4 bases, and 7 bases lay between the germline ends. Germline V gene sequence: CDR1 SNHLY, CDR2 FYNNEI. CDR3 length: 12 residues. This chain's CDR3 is CASSDGAYEQYF. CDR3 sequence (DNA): TGTGCCAGCAGTGATGGGGCGTACGAGCAGTACTTC.

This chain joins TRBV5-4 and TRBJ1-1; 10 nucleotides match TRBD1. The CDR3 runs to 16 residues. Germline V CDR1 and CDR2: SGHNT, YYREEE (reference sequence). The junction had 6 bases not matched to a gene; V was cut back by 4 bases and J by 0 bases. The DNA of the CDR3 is TGTGCCAGCAGCCCCCGGGACAGGGGTATGAACACTGAAGCTTTCTTT. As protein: CASSPRDRGMNTEAFF.

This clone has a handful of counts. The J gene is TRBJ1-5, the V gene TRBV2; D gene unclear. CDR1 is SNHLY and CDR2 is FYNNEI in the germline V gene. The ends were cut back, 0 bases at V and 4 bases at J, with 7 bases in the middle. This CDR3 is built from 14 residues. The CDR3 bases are TGTGCCAGCAGTGAAGCTTCTGGGAATCAGCCCCAGCATTTT. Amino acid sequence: CASSEASGNQPQHF.

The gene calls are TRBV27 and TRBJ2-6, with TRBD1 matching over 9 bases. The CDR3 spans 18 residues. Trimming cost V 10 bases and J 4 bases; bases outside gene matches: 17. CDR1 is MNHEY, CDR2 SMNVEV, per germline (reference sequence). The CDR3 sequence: CATGLTGGSLSGANVLTF. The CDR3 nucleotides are TGTGCCACCGGATTGACAGGGGGATCACTCTCAGGGGCCAACGTCCTGACTTTC.